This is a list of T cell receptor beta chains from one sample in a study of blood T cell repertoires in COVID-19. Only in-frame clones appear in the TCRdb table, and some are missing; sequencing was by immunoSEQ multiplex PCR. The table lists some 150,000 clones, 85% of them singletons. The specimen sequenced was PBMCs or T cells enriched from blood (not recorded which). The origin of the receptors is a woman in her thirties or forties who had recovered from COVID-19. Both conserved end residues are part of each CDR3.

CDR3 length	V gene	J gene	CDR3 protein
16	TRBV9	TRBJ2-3	CASSVGGGQGAFAQYF
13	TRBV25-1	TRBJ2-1	CASSGTSYNEQFF
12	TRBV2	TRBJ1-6	CASSEGSSPLHF
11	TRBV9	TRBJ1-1	CASSRGTEAFF
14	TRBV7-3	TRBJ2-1	CASSSGTGGHEQFF
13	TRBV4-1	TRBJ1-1	CASKGEVNTEAFF
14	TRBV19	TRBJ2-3	CASSIGLNTDTQYF
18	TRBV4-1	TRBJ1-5	CASSQYAAGMDSNQPQHF
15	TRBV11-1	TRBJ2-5	CASSSTRDIRETQYF
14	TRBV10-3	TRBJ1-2	CAISGGTGRYGYTF
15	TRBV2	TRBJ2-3	CASSADRGTTDTQYF
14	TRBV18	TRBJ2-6	CASSPVQGMDVLTF
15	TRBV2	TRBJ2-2	CASSALAGGTGELFF
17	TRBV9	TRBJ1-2	CASSTPREGAVNYGYTF
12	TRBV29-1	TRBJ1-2	CSVSGVNYGYTF
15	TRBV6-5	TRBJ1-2	CASSYSQDRGDGYTF
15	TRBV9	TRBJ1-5	CASSPQGNSNQPQHF
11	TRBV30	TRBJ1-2	CAWSGQVGYTF
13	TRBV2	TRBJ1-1	CASNKDRNTEAFF
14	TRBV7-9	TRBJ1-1	CASSLGAVNTEAFF
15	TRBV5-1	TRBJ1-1	CASSLRGQGNTEAFF
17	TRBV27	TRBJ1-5	CASRRTGEIYSNQPQHF